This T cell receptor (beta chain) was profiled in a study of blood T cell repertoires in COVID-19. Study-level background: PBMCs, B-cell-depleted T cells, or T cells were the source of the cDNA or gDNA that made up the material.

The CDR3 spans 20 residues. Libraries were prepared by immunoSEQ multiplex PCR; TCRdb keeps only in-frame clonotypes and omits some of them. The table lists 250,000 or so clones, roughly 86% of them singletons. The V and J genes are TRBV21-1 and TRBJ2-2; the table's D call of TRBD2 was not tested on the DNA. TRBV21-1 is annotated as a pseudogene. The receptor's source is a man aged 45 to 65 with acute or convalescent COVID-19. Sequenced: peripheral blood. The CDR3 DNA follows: TGTGCCAGCAGCCGAAACCCTGGGGGACTAGCGGAAGAGGACACCGGGGAGCTGTTTTTT. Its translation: CASSRNPGGLAEEDTGELFF.